This record concerns one TCR beta chain sequence. The antigen remains undetermined. This entry is derived from a study of post-analysis software for immune sequencing data. Study-level points and caveats: TRBV5-6, TRBV5-1 and TRBV20-1 were among several TRBV segments more frequent in patients than controls.

The TCR beta cDNA libraries carried unique molecular identifiers. TCRdb reanalysed the PCR reads using MiXCR and keeps one entry per CDR3 protein. Of fewer than 850,000 distinct CDR3 sequences listed, 25% to 30% are singletons. The germline CDR1 and CDR2 sequences are MNHEY and SMNVEV (reference sequence). V lost 4 bases and J lost 3; bases outside the gene matches: 14. CDR3 length: 18 residues. The sequencing input was blood. The clonotype originates from a girl aged 5-17 years with multiple sclerosis. The chain is built from TRBV27 and TRBJ2-3, with TRBD1 matching 9 bases. The CDR3 nucleotides are TGTGCCAGCAGTTCACACCCGACCCGGACAGGGGAAACAGATACGCAGTATTTT. Protein sequence: CASSSHPTRTGETDTQYF.